This T cell receptor (beta chain) was retrieved from a study of shared clonotypes between healthy human individuals. Trimming removed 4 bases from V and 5 bases from J, with 14 bases in between. From germline, CDR1 is MDHEN and CDR2 SYDVKM. The CDR3 extends over 14 amino acids. As defined, naive CD8 cells were CD45RO-negative and positively selected for CCR7, with terminally differentiated effector memory CD45RA+ cells excluded. Generated by immunoSEQ multiplex PCR, the TCRdb table keeps only in-frame clones and is missing some. In the table there are just over 2,000,000 clones, roughly 95% of which are singletons.

Sequenced material: naive CD8+ T cells sorted from blood. The chain employs TRBV28 and TRBJ2-5; the D call may be TRBD1 or TRBD2 (6 bases each). The origin of this receptor is a man in his late teens or twenties in good health. The CDR3 DNA reads TGTGCCAGCAGTTCCGTAGGGGGGAGGGAGACCCAGTACTTC. Its translation: CASSSVGGRETQYF.